Below, 25 T cell receptor beta chains from the same sample are listed, as sequenced in a study of T-cell memory formation after mild COVID-19. In TCRdb, the 5' RACE reads were re-called with MiXCR into one record per CDR3 protein. The sample contains 310,000 or so distinct CDR3 sequences, 15% to 20% of which appear only once. Material for sequencing was PBMCs or a T cell subset sorted from them (not recorded which). The receptors shown here come from a man between 18 and 35 years old who had mild COVID-19 (a few samples of this study predate the infection). Cell type and time point are not known.

This rearrangement joins TRBV11-2 to TRBJ1-2; no clear D gene. This CDR3 has 12 amino acids. V lost 2 bases, J lost 8 bases, and 9 bases lay in between. CDR1 and CDR2 (germline): SGHAT, FQNNGV. The CDR3 spells CASSLQVDGYTF. The CDR3 bases are TGTGCCAGCAGCTTACAGGTAGACGGCTACACCTTC. The whole variable domain, filled in from reference TRBV11-2 and TRBJ1-2, reads EAGVAQSPRYKIIEKRQSVAFWCNPISGHATLYWYQQILGQGPKLLIQFQNNGVVDDSQLPKDRFSAERLKGVDSTLKIQPAKLEDSAVYLCASSLQVDGYTFGSGTRLTVV.

This clonotype was seen a handful of times. This chain joins TRBV10-3 and TRBJ2-3, with D possibly being TRBD1 (6 bases). The V and J ends lost 8 bases and 4 bases respectively, with 16 bases between them. Germline CDR1 is ENHRY and CDR2 is SYGVKD. The CDR3 is 14 amino acids. The CDR3 loop reads CAIGTPQSSDTQYF. The CDR3 nucleotides are TGTGCCATCGGGACACCTCAATCCTCAGATACGCAGTATTTT.

V gene TRBV28 combines with J gene TRBJ2-1; 11 positions agree with TRBD1. After removal of 6 bases from V and 6 bases from J, the junction contained 7 bases not matched to a gene. Germline V gene sequence: CDR1 MDHEN, CDR2 SYDVKM. The CDR3 covers 15 residues. CDR3 in amino acids: CASRPAGTGGNEQFF. CDR3 in DNA: TGTGCCAGCAGACCCGCCGGGACAGGGGGCAATGAGCAGTTCTTC.

The CDR3 sequence: CASSLGWFGNQPQHF. The CDR3 coding sequence is TGTGCCAGCAGTTTAGGTTGGTTCGGCAATCAGCCCCAGCATTTT. This chain links TRBV12-3 or TRBV12-4 with TRBJ1-5; D gene unclear. The V end lost 1 base, the J end lost 2 bases, and 9 bases lay between the germline ends. The CDR3 is 15 residues long.

V and J are TRBV7-8 and TRBJ1-5; 12 nucleotides align to TRBD1. V lost 3 bases, J lost 3 bases, and 0 bases stayed unmatched. The CDR3 spans 15 residues. Germline values: CDR1 SGHVS, CDR2 FQNEAQ. The CDR3 sequence: CASSLGQGANQPQHF. CDR3 bases: TGTGCCAGCAGCTTGGGACAGGGGGCCAATCAGCCCCAGCATTTT.

The sample holds many counts of this clonotype. The rearrangement joins TRBV12-3 or TRBV12-4 to TRBJ2-5, with 10 bases lining up with TRBD1. This CDR3 is built from 14 residues. V was pared by 5 bases and J by 5 bases, with 5 bases of the junction left unmatched. CDR3 DNA: TGTGCCAGCAGTCGGACAGGGGGTGGTGAGACCCAGTACTTC. It is translated as CASSRTGGGETQYF.

J is TRBJ1-6 and V is TRBV14; D is perhaps TRBD1 (6 bases). The V end lost 2 bases, the J end lost 9 bases, and 11 bases lay between the germline ends. This CDR3 spans 14 amino acids. Germline assignment: CDR1 SGHDN and CDR2 FVKESK. Here the CDR3 reads CASSQTGFGSPLHF. CDR3 nucleotide sequence: TGTGCCAGCAGCCAAACAGGGTTCGGTTCACCCCTCCACTTT.

This clonotype showed up many times. The chain links TRBV5-5 to TRBJ2-3; no clear D. The CDR3 covers 14 residues. V lost 1 base and J lost 5, with 11 bases in between. Germline CDR1 and CDR2: SGHKS and YYEKEE (reference sequence). In DNA, the CDR3 is TGTGCCAGCAGCTTGCCCCGAAAAATAGATACGCAGTATTTT. The encoded protein is CASSLPRKIDTQYF.

This chain connects TRBV2 to TRBJ2-3; 9 bases agree with TRBD2. The trim removed 3 bases at V and 3 bases at J, leaving 4 bases unmatched. Germline assignment: CDR1 SNHLY and CDR2 FYNNEI. This CDR3 comprises 15 residues. In DNA form, the CDR3 reads TGTGCCAGCAGTGAGCGGGGGGGCCCGACAGATACGCAGTATTTT. Its translation is CASSERGGPTDTQYF.

In this sample, this clonotype turned up many times. The V gene is TRBV6-2 or TRBV6-3, the J gene TRBJ1-2; a weak D match, TRBD1 (5 bases). V dropped 6 bases and J dropped 8 bases, with 10 bases sitting between them. The length of the CDR3 is 11 residues. Germline values: CDR1 MNHEY, CDR2 SVGEGT. The CDR3 nucleotides read TGTGCCAGCAGCCCGAGACAGGGCTACACCTTC. As protein: CASSPRQGYTF.

In this sample, this clonotype turned up many times. This rearrangement joins TRBV6-2 or TRBV6-3 to TRBJ2-1, with D maybe TRBD2 (6 bases). Germline assignment: CDR1 MNHEY and CDR2 SVGEGT. This CDR3 has 13 residues. V was shortened by 6 bases and J by 6 bases, with 12 bases between the two germline ends. As DNA, the CDR3 is TGTGCCAGCAGACGGGACGGGAGCAATGAGCAGTTCTTC. It translates to CASRRDGSNEQFF.

In its sample, this clonotype was seen a few times. This chain links TRBV5-5 with TRBJ1-5; TRBD1 is a possible D gene (6 bases). Germline assignment: CDR1 SGHKS and CDR2 YYEKEE (reference sequence). The CDR3 runs to 12 residues. Deletions cut 1 base from V and 14 bases from J, with 13 bases between. CDR3 region: CASSLRGASKHF. The CDR3 coding sequence is TGTGCCAGCAGCTTGCGGGGGGCCAGTAAGCATTTT.

Regarding this clonotype: A junction end diverges from the germline sequence, so it may reflect a read error. The rearrangement joins TRBV28 to TRBJ2-1, with 7 bases matching TRBD2. This CDR3 has 13 residues. Germline V gene data show CDR1 as MDHEN and CDR2 as SYDVKM. CDR3 sequence reads: CASSLTTRAGPNF. The CDR3 DNA sequence: TGTGCCAGCAGTTTGACAACTCGAGCGGGGCCCAACTTC.

V and J are TRBV15 and TRBJ1-1, with no clear D. The CDR3 loop spans 16 amino acids. Germline V gives CDR1 LNHNV, CDR2 YYDKDF (reference sequence). Trimming removed 0 bases at V and 5 bases at J, with 16 bases between. The chain's CDR3 is CATSRDQVRSGTEAFF. In DNA, the CDR3 is TGTGCCACCAGCAGAGATCAGGTGAGGTCGGGGACTGAAGCTTTCTTT. Full variable domain (remainder filled in from reference TRBV15 and TRBJ1-1): DAMVIQNPRYQVTQFGKPVTLSCSQTLNHNVMYWYQQKSSQAPKLLFHYYDKDFNNEADTPDNFQSRRPNTSFCFLDIRSPGLGDTAMYLCATSRDQVRSGTEAFFGQGTRLTVV.

V usage is TRBV4-3 and J usage is TRBJ2-3; unclear D gene. CDR3 length equals 14 residues. The V and J ends lost 4 bases and 6 bases respectively, with 14 bases between them. Germline loops: CDR1 LGHNA, CDR2 YSLEER. CDR3 coding DNA: TGCGCCAGCAGCCTCGACCGCTCCGGGGATACGCAGTATTTT. It encodes CASSLDRSGDTQYF.

The gene calls are TRBV12-3 or TRBV12-4 and TRBJ1-5; D unclear. This CDR3 spans 14 amino acids. Between the trimmed V and J ends, which lost 3 bases and 5 bases, there was a span of 11 bases. The chain's CDR3 is CASSFVPLDQPQHF. Written as DNA, the CDR3 is TGTGCCAGCAGTTTCGTGCCCCTAGATCAGCCCCAGCATTTT.

The V gene is TRBV6-6, the J gene TRBJ1-6; D is unclear. This CDR3 spans 14 amino acids. Deletions cut 8 bases from V and 7 bases from J, with 15 bases between. Germline V gene data show CDR1 as MNHNY and CDR2 as SVGAGI (reference sequence). In nucleotides, the CDR3 is TGTGCCAGCTCCCCCCCAGAAAGCAATTCACCCCTCCACTTT. This gives the protein CASSPPESNSPLHF.

A few counts support this clonotype. The V and J genes are TRBV6-6 and TRBJ2-1; no reliable D call. Between the trimmed V and J ends, which lost 8 bases and 10 bases, there was a span of 6 bases. CDR3 length: 9 amino acids. The germline gives CDR1 MNHNY, CDR2 SVGAGI (reference sequence). This CDR3 reads CASGGEQFF. The CDR3 DNA follows: TGTGCCAGCGGTGGGGAGCAGTTCTTC.

The genes are TRBV5-1 and TRBJ2-7; 9 bases are shared with TRBD2. V lost 5 bases to trimming and J lost 5 bases; unmatched junction nucleotides: 11. There are 15 residues in the CDR3. Per germline, CDR1 SGHRS and CDR2 YFSETQ. CDR3 residues: CASRLGLAGPNEQYF. CDR3 coding DNA: TGCGCCAGCAGACTGGGGCTAGCGGGGCCCAACGAGCAGTACTTC.

This clonotype has only a few counts. The rearrangement uses TRBV6-2 or TRBV6-3 and TRBJ2-2; TRBD2 aligns across 9 bases. The junction had 6 bases not matched to a gene; V was cut back by 10 bases and J by 3 bases. Germline V gives CDR1 MNHEY, CDR2 SVGEGT. CDR3 size: 14 residues. The CDR3 coding sequence is TGTGCCACGGGTGGACTAGCGTACACCGGGGAGCTGTTTTTT. Protein sequence: CATGGLAYTGELFF.

This clonotype was detected many times. The genes are TRBV5-1 and TRBJ2-7, with TRBD2 as a possible D gene (6 bases). The CDR3 covers 15 residues. V was shortened by 0 bases and J by 4 bases, with 14 bases between the two germline ends. Per the germline V gene, CDR1 is SGHRS and CDR2 is YFSETQ. In DNA form, the CDR3 reads TGCGCCAGCAGCTTGGCCCTCGGGGAGGAATACGAGCAGTACGTC. Its protein product is CASSLALGEEYEQYV.

The V and J genes are TRBV20-1 and TRBJ1-1; D remains ambiguous. This CDR3 is 14 amino acids long. Trimming took 0 bases from V and 1 from J, leaving 9 bases between them. The V gene's germline CDR1 is DFQATT and CDR2 SNEGSKA (reference sequence). The CDR3 DNA sequence: TGCAGTGCTAGAGATCCTCGGGCGAACACTGAAGCTTTCTTT. This translates into CSARDPRANTEAFF.

The chain has TRBV20-1 and TRBJ2-7; D unclear. With 6 bases removed from V and 2 bases from J, the gap between germline ends came to 11 bases. The germline CDR1 and CDR2 sequences are DFQATT and SNEGSKA (reference sequence). This CDR3 has 12 amino acids. The CDR3 sequence is CSASPETYEQYF. The CDR3 region has the DNA TGCAGTGCGAGTCCGGAGACCTACGAGCAGTACTTC.

This clonotype was detected a few times. V and J are TRBV7-2 and TRBJ2-7, with TRBD2 identical over 7 bases. CDR1 SGHTA and CDR2 FQGNSA come from the germline V gene. The CDR3 is made up of 15 amino acids. V lost 5 bases to trimming and J lost 0 bases; unmatched junction nucleotides: 7. CDR3: CASSTGLGSSYEQYF. The CDR3 coding sequence is TGTGCCAGCAGCACCGGACTAGGTAGCTCCTACGAGCAGTACTTC.

This clonotype was counted a few times. The chain recombines TRBV6-6 with TRBJ1-1, with a weak D call TRBD1 (5 bases). Germline-derived CDR1 and CDR2 are MNHNY and SVGAGI (reference sequence). There are 12 residues in the CDR3. CDR3 sequence reads: CVGEGNNGEAFF. CDR3 coding DNA: TGTGTAGGGGAGGGGAACAATGGTGAAGCTTTCTTT.